This T cell receptor (beta chain) was identified during a study of Tregs in tolerant kidney transplant recipients. TCRdb keeps only in-frame clones here, not all; method: immunoSEQ multiplex PCR. The repertoire holds around 61,000 clones, with 80% to 90% as singletons. As concerns this clone: Its specificity is unknown.

CD4+CD25+CD127- Tregs, CD4+CD25- non-Tregs, CD4 and CD8 cells were sorted. Study-level results: Findings come from small patient numbers and require larger validation.

The sequence was collected from a human donor in good health. The sequenced material came from CD4+ T cells from blood.

CDR3 region: CASSMTWGANTGELFF. The DNA of the CDR3 is TGTGCCAGCAGCATGACATGGGGGGCGAACACCGGGGAGCTGTTTTTT. The chain recombines TRBV6-4 with TRBJ2-2, with a weak D call TRBD2 (6 bases). V was clipped by 6 bases and J by 0 bases, with 14 bases between them. Germline values: CDR1 MRHNA, CDR2 SNTAGT. This CDR3 is 16 amino acids long.